This T cell receptor beta chain appears in the sequencing data of a study of blood T cell repertoires in COVID-19. Across the whole study: From the United States, Italy and Spain came samples of acute and convalescent COVID-19. T cells, B-cell-depleted T cells, or PBMCs supplied cDNA or gDNA.

Germline V gives CDR1 SNHLY, CDR2 FYNNEI. J was trimmed by 4 bases and V by 4 bases; bases with no gene match: 5. CDR3 length: 15 residues. How the authors handled the data: Quantification of nucleated cells was approximated via reference gene primer amplification. Generated by immunoSEQ multiplex PCR, the TCRdb table keeps only in-frame clones and is missing some. The DNA was the basis for D and trimming; V, J and clone size are from that table. This table has a few hundred thousand clones, roughly 91% appearing once. The TCR originated in a man aged 25 to 45 with acute or convalescent COVID-19. The chain combines TRBV2 with TRBJ2-5, with 11 positions matching TRBD2. The sequenced sample was peripheral blood. CDR3 coding DNA: TGTGCCAGCAGTGGTAGCGGGGGGGCCGGAGAGACCCAGTACTTC. This gives the protein CASSGSGGAGETQYF. Full variable domain (missing parts from reference TRBV2 and TRBJ2-5): EPEVTQTPSHQVTQMGQEVILRCVPISNHLYFYWYRQILGQKVEFLVSFYNNEISEKSEIFDDQFSVERPDGSNFTLKIRSTKLEDSAMYFCASSGSGGAGETQYFGPGTRLLVL.